A selection of T cell receptor beta chains follows, all from one sample in a study of OX40 agonist ivuxolimab in advanced cancers. Assay: immunoSEQ multiplex PCR; the TCRdb copy retains only in-frame clones and omits some. The sample holds fewer than 120,000 clones, approximately 89% seen once. This material consisted of CD4+ or CD8+ T cells sorted from blood, taken in a trial of the OX40 agonist ivuxolimab. The source of these receptors is an adult with an advanced solid tumor such as melanoma, head and neck, liver or kidney cancer. CDR3s include the opening cysteine and the closing phenylalanine or tryptophan. D genes are given only for firm matches. Size tells how often a clone was seen (once, few, many) or the class of an expanded clone, and some rows leave it out.

TRBJ2-3 - TRBV7-9 - TGTGCCAGCAGCGGTAGCACAGATACGCAGTATTTT CASSGSTDTQYF
TRBJ2-1 - TRBV6-5 - TGTGCCACCCGTGGTAGAATGGACGCCTACAATGAGCAGTTCTTC CATRGRMDAYNEQFF
TRBJ1-4 once TRBV19 - TGTGCCAGTCGAGACAGGCCCACAACTAATGAAAAACTGTTTTTT CASRDRPTTNEKLFF
TRBJ2-7 - TRBV2 TRBD1 TGTGCCAGCAGTAAAGACAGGGGAGGCTACGAGCAGTACTTC CASSKDRGGYEQYF
TRBJ2-3 - TRBV7-3 TRBD2 TGTGCCAGCAGCCCGGTCCTAGCGGGGGAGTTCACAGATACGCAGTATTTT CASSPVLAGEFTDTQYF
TRBJ1-6 few TRBV4-1 - TGCGCCAGCAGCCAACAAGAGCGGGGAGTATCCTCACCCCTCCACTTT CASSQQERGVSSPLHF
TRBJ2-7 - TRBV11-2 TRBD2 TGTGCCACGGTAGCGGGAGACTCCTACGAGCAGTACTTC CATVAGDSYEQYF
TRBJ2-3 - TRBV30 - TGTGCCTGGAGTGCCGGATTTAGAACAGATACGCAGTATTTT CAWSAGFRTDTQYF
TRBJ2-3 few TRBV19 TRBD2 TGTGCCAGTAGTATAGGTCTAGCGGGAGACACAGATACGCAGTATTTT CASSIGLAGDTDTQYF
TRBJ1-5 - TRBV7-8 - TGTGCCAGCAGCTTAGAACTGTGGACAGCTGGTCAGCCCCAGCATTTT CASSLELWTAGQPQHF
TRBJ1-1 - TRBV5-1 TRBD1 TGCGCCAGCAGCTTTTACGGGACAGGAGATCAAGCTTTCTTT CASSFYGTGDQAFF
TRBJ1-5 - TRBV27 - TGTGCCAGCAGTCCAGACAGAAATCAGCCCCAGCATTTT CASSPDRNQPQHF
TRBJ1-2 - TRBV29-1 - TGCAGCGTTGTTGCTAACTATGGCTACACCTTC CSVVANYGYTF
TRBJ1-4 - TRBV4-1 TRBD1 TGCGCCAGCAGCCCCTCGGAGGGGGCTACTAATGAAAAACTGTTTTTT CASSPSEGATNEKLFF
TRBJ2-2 - TRBV7-2 - TGTGCCAGCAGCTTATTATTGGGGGTTGGGGAGCTGTTTTTT CASSLLLGVGELFF
TRBJ1-2 - TRBV5-1 TRBD1 TGCGCCAGCAGCTTGGGACAGGGGGAGGGCTACACCTTC CASSLGQGEGYTF
TRBJ2-3 - TRBV18 - TGTGCCAGCTCACCAGAGCAGGCATCCACTAGCACAGATACGCAGTATTTT CASSPEQASTSTDTQYF
TRBJ1-1 once TRBV11-3 - TGTGCCAGCAGCTTAGGAACGGAGAACACTGAAGCTTTCTTT CASSLGTENTEAFF
TRBJ2-1 - TRBV28 - TGTGCCACCCATAGCGGCGACAATGAGCAGTTCTTC CATHSGDNEQFF
TRBJ2-1 - TRBV11-3 - TGTGCCAGAATAGCGAGGGGACCCGAGGACTACAATGAGCAGTTCTTC CARIARGPEDYNEQFF
TRBJ2-2 - TRBV9 - TGTGCCAGCAGCGTGAACAGGGTCACCGGGGAGCTGTTTTTT CASSVNRVTGELFF
TRBJ2-7 - TRBV6-6 TRBD1 TGTGCCAGCAGTACAGGGGGCGCGGTAACGGGTGAGCAGTACTTC CASSTGGAVTGEQYF
TRBJ2-1 - TRBV12-1 - TGTGCCAGCAGCCCTAATGGACATCCCCATTGCGAGCAGTTCTTC CASSPNGHPHCEQFF
TRBJ2-2 - TRBV5-4 TRBD1 TGTGCCAGCAGCTCCCACGACAGGGCCACGAACACCGGGGAGCTGTTTTTT CASSSHDRATNTGELFF
TRBJ2-3 few TRBV6-5 TRBD2 TGTGCCACCAAGCGGGAGAAGACAGATACGCAGTATTTT CATKREKTDTQYF
TRBJ2-1 - TRBV10-3 - TGTGCCATCACATCCGGGCTTGAGCAGTTCTTC CAITSGLEQFF
TRBJ1-1 - TRBV5-8 - TGTGCCAGCAGCTTGGGAGGGGGAAGGGATGAAGCTTTCTTT CASSLGGGRDEAFF
TRBJ1-2 - TRBV6-1 - TGTGCCAGCAGTGAAGCTTACAACTATGGCTACACCTTC CASSEAYNYGYTF
TRBJ1-1 - TRBV5-4 TRBD1 TGTGCCAGCAGCTTGCGCCGGACAGGCACTGAAGCTTTCTTT CASSLRRTGTEAFF
TRBJ1-3 - TRBV2 - TGTGCCATCCCACAGGGTTCTTCCCTCTCTGGAAACACCATATATTTT CAIPQGSSLSGNTIYF
TRBJ2-4 - TRBV2 - TGTGCCAGCAGTGCGGCCAGACAAAACATTCAGTACTTC CASSAARQNIQYF
TRBJ2-5 - TRBV18 TRBD1 TGTGCCAGCTCACAAAACGGACAGGGGGCTACGGAGACCCAGTACTTC CASSQNGQGATETQYF
TRBJ1-3 - TRBV28 - TGTGCCAGCAGTCCCCCCACCAAGACTGGAAACACCATATATTTT CASSPPTKTGNTIYF
TRBJ1-5 - TRBV19 - TGTGCCAGTAGTTTTACCTCGAGCCAGCCCCAGCATTTT CASSFTSSQPQHF
TRBJ1-1 - TRBV5-1 TRBD1 TGCGCCAGCAGCACAGGGGGCAGGAACACTGAAGCTTTCTTT CASSTGGRNTEAFF
TRBJ2-4 - TRBV4-3 - TGCGCCAGCAGCTTGCTAGCGTTGGGAACCATTCAGTACTTC CASSLLALGTIQYF